This T cell receptor beta chain was recorded in a study of early T cells in non-severe SARS-CoV-2 infection. Study details: Unsorted whole-blood RNA was sequenced in bulk, leaving chains unpaired. Broader study findings: The matching step, a VDJdb search, favored anti-spike CD8 responses and missed private and CD4 specificities.

TCRdb reprocessed the 5' RACE reads with MiXCR, giving one entry per CDR3 protein. The sample contains roughly 45,000 distinct CDR3 sequences, under 14% of which appear only once. Ten or more counts support this clonotype. Its matching antigen is unknown. The CDR3 consists of 15 residues. The sample was whole blood. The V and J genes are TRBV21-1 and TRBJ2-1; the DNA was not used to check the table's D call, TRBD1. TRBV21-1 is recorded as a pseudogene. The source of this sequence is an adult who was a healthcare worker with PCR-confirmed SARS-CoV-2 infection or an uninfected control (not recorded which). The CDR3, as DNA: TGTGCCAGCAGCAAATGGGACAGGGTTTCGTATGAGCAGTTCTTC. Protein sequence: CASSKWDRVSYEQFF.